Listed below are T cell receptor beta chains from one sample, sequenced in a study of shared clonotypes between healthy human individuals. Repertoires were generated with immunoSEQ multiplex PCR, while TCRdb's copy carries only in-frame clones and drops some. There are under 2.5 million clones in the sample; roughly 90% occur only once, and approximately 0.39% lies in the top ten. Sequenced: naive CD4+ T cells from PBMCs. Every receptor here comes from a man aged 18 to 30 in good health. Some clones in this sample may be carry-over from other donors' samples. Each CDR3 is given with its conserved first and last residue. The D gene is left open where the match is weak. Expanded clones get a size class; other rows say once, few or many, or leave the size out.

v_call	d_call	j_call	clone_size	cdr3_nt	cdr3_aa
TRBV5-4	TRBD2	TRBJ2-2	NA	TGTGCCAGCAGCTTGGGTAGCGGGAGAGCCGGGGAGCTGTTTTTT	CASSLGSGRAGELFF
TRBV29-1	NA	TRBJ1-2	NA	TGCAGCGTTGTGGGGAATCAGGAAGGGAACTATGGCTACACCTTC	CSVVGNQEGNYGYTF
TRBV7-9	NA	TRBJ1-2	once	TGTGCCAGCAGCACTTGGACCGGCCGTTCCCGCTATGGCTACACCTTC	CASSTWTGRSRYGYTF
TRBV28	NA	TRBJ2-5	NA	TGTGCCAGTAAGGACAGTATGGAGACCCAGTACTTC	CASKDSMETQYF
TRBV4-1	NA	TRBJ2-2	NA	TGCGCCAGCAGCCACAGCAGGGGTTTCGACACCGGGGAGCTGTTTTTT	CASSHSRGFDTGELFF
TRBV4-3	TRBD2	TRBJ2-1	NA	TGCGCCAGCAGCCTGAGCGGGAGGACCTACAATGAGCAGTTCTTC	CASSLSGRTYNEQFF
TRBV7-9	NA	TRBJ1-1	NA	TGTGCCAGCAGCTTAGCGGGGGGGCTCACTGAAGCTTTCTTT	CASSLAGGLTEAFF
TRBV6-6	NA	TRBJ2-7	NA	TGTGCCAGCAGTTACTCGTCGGACACCAATACCTACGAGCAGTACTTC	CASSYSSDTNTYEQYF
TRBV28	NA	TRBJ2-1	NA	TGTGCCAGCAGTTTAAGCGGGTACAATGAGCAGTTCTTC	CASSLSGYNEQFF
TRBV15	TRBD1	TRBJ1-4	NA	TGTGCCACCAGCGAACAGGGGGCGACGGATGAAAAACTGTTTTTT	CATSEQGATDEKLFF
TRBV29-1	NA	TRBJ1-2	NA	TGCAGCGTTGTAGTCGGCAGGGGATATGGCTACACCTTC	CSVVVGRGYGYTF
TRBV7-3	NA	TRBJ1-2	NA	TGTGCCAGCAGCAAAACAGGGCCGACTAACTATGGCTACACCTTC	CASSKTGPTNYGYTF
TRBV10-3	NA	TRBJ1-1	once	TGTGCCATCAGTGAGTCAGGGGGTCAGACTGAAGCTTTCTTT	CAISESGGQTEAFF
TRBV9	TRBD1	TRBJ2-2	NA	TGTGCCAGCAGCGTAGCCGACAGGGGGCGTGACACCGGGGAGCTGTTTTTT	CASSVADRGRDTGELFF
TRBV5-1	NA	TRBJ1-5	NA	TGCGCCAGCAGCTTTCAGGGTAATCAGCCCCAGCATTTT	CASSFQGNQPQHF
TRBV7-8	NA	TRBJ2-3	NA	TGTGCCAGCAGCTTAGCTGGGCGGGGCGGGACAGATACGCAGTATTTT	CASSLAGRGGTDTQYF
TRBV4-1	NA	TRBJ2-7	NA	TGCGCCAGCAGCCAAGTACAGGGAAAAACCTACGAGCAGTACTTC	CASSQVQGKTYEQYF
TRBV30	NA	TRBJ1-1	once	TGTGCCTGGAGTCCTAGAAGGACTGAAGCTTTCTTT	CAWSPRRTEAFF
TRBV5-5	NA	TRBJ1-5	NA	TGTGCCAGCAGCTCGGGCGGGGAACGCCGACAGCCCCAGCATTTT	CASSSGGERRQPQHF
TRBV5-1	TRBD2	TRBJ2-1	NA	TGCGCCAGCAGCTTGATGGCTAGCGGGCCCTACAATGAGCAGTTCTTC	CASSLMASGPYNEQFF
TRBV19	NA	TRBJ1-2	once	TGTGCCAGTAGCGATGGGGCAGGGCTTGGCTACACCTTC	CASSDGAGLGYTF
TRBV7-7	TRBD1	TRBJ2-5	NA	TGTGCCAGCAGCAGGGACAGACACGATTTAGAGACCCAGTACTTC	CASSRDRHDLETQYF
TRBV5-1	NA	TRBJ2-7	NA	TGCGCCAGCGGGACGGAAGGGTACGAGCAGTACTTC	CASGTEGYEQYF
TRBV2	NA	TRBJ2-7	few	TGTGCCAGCAGTGGGGGAACCTACGAGCAGTACTTC	CASSGGTYEQYF
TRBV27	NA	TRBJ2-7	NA	TGTGCCAGCAGTCACATCTACGAGCAGTACTTC	CASSHIYEQYF
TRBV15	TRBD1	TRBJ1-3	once	TGTGCCACCAGCAGAGTTCGGGGACAGTCCGACTCTGGAAACACCATATATTTT	CATSRVRGQSDSGNTIYF
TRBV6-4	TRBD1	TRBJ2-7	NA	TGTGCCAGCGGGACAGGGCAGGGCGAGCAGTACTTC	CASGTGQGEQYF
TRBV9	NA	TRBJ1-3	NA	TGTGCCAGCAGCCCTCTTAGGACAGCCGGAAACACCATATATTTT	CASSPLRTAGNTIYF
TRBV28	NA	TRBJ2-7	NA	TGTGCCAGCAGTGCCGGGACCGGCTTGGTCGAGCAGTACTTC	CASSAGTGLVEQYF
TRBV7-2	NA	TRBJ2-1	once	TGTGCCAGCAACTTAAGAATCGGGGGCTACAATGAGCAGTTCTTC	CASNLRIGGYNEQFF
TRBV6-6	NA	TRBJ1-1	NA	TGTGCCAGCAGTAGTCTATCGGGCAATGAAGCTTTCTTT	CASSSLSGNEAFF
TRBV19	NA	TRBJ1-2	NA	TGTGCCAGTAGTATTACCGGGGGCACGGGCTATGGCTACACCTTC	CASSITGGTGYGYTF
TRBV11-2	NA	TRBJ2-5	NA	TGTGCCAGCAGCGAGGGGTCAGCGGAACAAGAGACCCAGTACTTC	CASSEGSAEQETQYF
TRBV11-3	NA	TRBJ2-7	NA	TGTGCCAGCAGCTTAGGGGCGGGCTCCTACGAGCAGTACTTC	CASSLGAGSYEQYF
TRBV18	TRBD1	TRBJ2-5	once	TGTGCCAGCTCACCGTCGACAGGGGGATTGGGAGAGACCCAGTACTTC	CASSPSTGGLGETQYF
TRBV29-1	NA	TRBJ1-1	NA	TGCAGCGTCTCCGGGAGGATGAACACTGAAGCTTTCTTT	CSVSGRMNTEAFF
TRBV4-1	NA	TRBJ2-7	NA	TGCGCCAGCAGCCAAGATTCGGGCAGCCTCTACGAGCAGTACTTC	CASSQDSGSLYEQYF
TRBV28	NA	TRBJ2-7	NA	TGTGCCAGCAGTTTGGGGGGCCTAGCAAGGGAGCAGTACTTC	CASSLGGLAREQYF
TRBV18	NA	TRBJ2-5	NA	TGTGCCAGCTCTCGGGGTACTAGCCCGACGAGGGAGACCCAGTACTTC	CASSRGTSPTRETQYF
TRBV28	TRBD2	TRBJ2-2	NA	TGTGCCAGCAGTTTGTCTAGCGGGAGAGATACCGGGGAGCTGTTTTTT	CASSLSSGRDTGELFF
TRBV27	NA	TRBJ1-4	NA	TGTGCCAGCAGTTTAATAGCCTTTAATGAAAAACTGTTTTTT	CASSLIAFNEKLFF
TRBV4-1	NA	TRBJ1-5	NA	TGCGCCAGCAGCCACACTTCACTCCCCTGGCCGCAGGGTGGGCAGCCCCAGCATTTT	CASSHTSLPWPQGGQPQHF
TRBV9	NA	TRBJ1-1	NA	TGTGCCAGCGGTTCCCGGGCCAATTCTAACACTGAAGCTTTCTTT	CASGSRANSNTEAFF
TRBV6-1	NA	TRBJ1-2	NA	TGTGCCAGCAGTGAAGTAACGGGACGAAACTATGGCTACACCTTC	CASSEVTGRNYGYTF
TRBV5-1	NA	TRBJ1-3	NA	TGCGCCAGCTCGGACAGCTTCTCTGGAAACACCATATATTTT	CASSDSFSGNTIYF
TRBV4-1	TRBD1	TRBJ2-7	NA	TGCGCCAGCAGCGCGACAGGGGAATTTTCCTACGAGCAGTACTTC	CASSATGEFSYEQYF
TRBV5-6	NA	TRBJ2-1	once	TGTGCCAGCAGCCCGATTAGCCACAATGAGCAGTTCTTC	CASSPISHNEQFF
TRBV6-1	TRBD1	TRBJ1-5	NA	TGTGCCAGCAGGAGGGGGACAGGCGGTCAGCCCCAGCATTTT	CASRRGTGGQPQHF
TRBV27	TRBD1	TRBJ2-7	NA	TGTGCCAGCAGTTTATATCCAGGGGGCTCCTACGAGCAGTACTTC	CASSLYPGGSYEQYF
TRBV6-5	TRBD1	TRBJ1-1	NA	TGTGCCAGCGGTACGGGACAGGAAGCTTTCTTT	CASGTGQEAFF
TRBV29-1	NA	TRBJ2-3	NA	TGCAGCCATTACATCTATTCTAGCACAGATACGCAGTATTTT	CSHYIYSSTDTQYF
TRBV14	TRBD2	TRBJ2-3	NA	TGTGCCAGCAGCCAATCACCGGGACTAGCGGGTGATACGCAGTATTTT	CASSQSPGLAGDTQYF
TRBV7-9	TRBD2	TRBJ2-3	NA	TGTGCCAGCAGCCAAGCGGGAGACATCACAGATACGCAGTATTTT	CASSQAGDITDTQYF
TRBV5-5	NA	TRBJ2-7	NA	TGTGCCAGCAGCTTAGATAGGAGCGAGCAGTACTTC	CASSLDRSEQYF
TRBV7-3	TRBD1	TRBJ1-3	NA	TGTGCCAGCAGCTTTACAGGGGGCCCTGGAAACACCATATATTTT	CASSFTGGPGNTIYF
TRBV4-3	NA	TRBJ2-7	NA	TGCGCCAGCAGCCCTCTTGTGGCCGCCGGTCTAACCTCCTACGAGCAGTACTTC	CASSPLVAAGLTSYEQYF
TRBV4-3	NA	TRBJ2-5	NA	TGCGCCAGCAGCCAAGATCAGGCAGGGGTTAGGGAGACCCAGTACTTC	CASSQDQAGVRETQYF
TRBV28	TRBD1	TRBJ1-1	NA	TGTGCCAGCAGTTCGCCCCATGGACAGGGGGCCACTGAAGCTTTCTTT	CASSSPHGQGATEAFF
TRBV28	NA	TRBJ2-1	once	TGTGCCAGCAGTTGGGTCAATGAGCAGTTCTTC	CASSWVNEQFF